This T cell receptor (beta chain) was documented in a study of cytomegalovirus exposure and HLA in healthy donors (TCRdb year 2017). Concerning the study at large: An earlier analysis of approximately 640 of the donors reported more than 250 Gb of sequence data and about 100 million unique TCR beta sequences from 150 million to 200 million T cells. An early release covering 500 to 750 HLA-typed donors comprised 250 to 350 gigabases of sequencing data and approximately 85 million unique TCR sequences. The genetic ancestry cluster associated with self-reported Caucasian donors included about 81% of the roughly 410 genotyped donors. The aim of the study was to test whether cataloging public T cell receptors could identify signatures of past pathogen exposure. The study used immunosequencing to profile the T cell repertoires of several hundred subjects and linked those repertoires to cytomegalovirus serostatus. A separate validation cohort of 90 to 150 different subjects was used in addition to the approximately 700-subject first cohort. To predict cytomegalovirus infection status, the study brought together high-throughput TCR immunosequencing, statistical association of individual TCRs with disease status, and machine learning. A later analysis re-analyzed previously published TCR beta repertoires from roughly 600 donors and added high-resolution HLA genotyping to study TCR occurrence patterns. Rather than using new phenotypic data, the later analysis identified candidate immune exposures from TCR beta sequences and from how often those sequences occurred across donors. An earlier analysis of a few hundred of the donors applied high-throughput TCR beta sequencing to assess whether each TCR beta V gene segment acted as functional or pseudogenic. Donor age, sex, ethnicity and CMV serostatus were compiled alongside the repertoire data. In a later genetic analysis, genome-wide SNP genotypes for about three fifths of the roughly 670 donors were used, and that subset was treated as a discovery cohort. Every repertoire in the discovery cohort had been generated on one and the same sequencing platform. Both class I and class II loci were covered by HLA typing, at four-digit resolution. Typing coverage differed by locus: A, B, C, DRB1 and DQB1 were typed in about 629-630 donors, DQA1 in 522, DPA1 in some 610, and DPB1 in about 450. Because of strong linkage in the cohort, a handful of DR-DQ haplotypes were treated as single units for association and clustering. On average, around 230,000 unique TCR beta nucleotide sequences were sequenced per donor among 398 genotyped donors of the cohort, with roughly 18% of those sequences being non-productive. The research as a whole found: Most TCR sequences were seen in very few donors, while some public TCRs were found in many individuals. V-gene and J-gene trimming of TCR beta chains was associated with a missense DCLRE1C variant in a later genetic analysis, and the association was replicated in an independent cohort. The authors suggested that the approach could potentially be generalized to other disease states and immunological phenotypes. At a false discovery rate of 0.05, a later analysis linked about 16,000 TCR beta sequences to specific HLA alleles. A cluster of highly shared sequence variants was judged likely to represent a technical artifact of the sequencing pipeline. Because counts were too low, some 17 rarely observed V segments, including chromosome 9 orphons, were left out of the earlier analysis of over 550 of the donors. According to a later analysis, TCR association rates differed among HLA loci, with DRB1 alleles showing the most associated TCRs and HLA-C alleles showing the fewest. In a later analysis, several top co-occurrence clusters were reported to appear linked to parvovirus B19, influenza, CMV and Epstein-Barr virus. Because some donors lacked HLA typing at each locus, the association tests relied only on the typed subset. Presence/absence analyses assumed roughly uniform sequencing depth across donors, an assumption that may not hold. According to a later genetic analysis, donors in an Asian-associated ancestry cluster had fewer N-insertions in productive TCRs than the approximately 610-donor mean. Linkage disequilibrium might explain the correlated functional status among segregating V segments, but an unknown experimental factor could not be excluded. For the cohort, immune exposure information was limited to CMV serostatus. A further reported finding was that TCR beta sequences accurately predicted the HLA-A and HLA-B alleles for most subjects in the first cohort. In a later analysis, HLA-associated TCR beta chains showed more clonal expansion and lower generation probabilities than non-associated chains that were equally common. A later analysis found that most CMV-associated TCR beta chains appeared HLA-restricted, with HLA associations seemingly driven largely by CMV exposure. Broadly in line with IMGT annotations, most TCR beta V segments showed up in productive rearrangements about 90% or about 30% of the time in an earlier analysis of approximately 640 of the donors. The 87-base-pair reads could not distinguish some IMGT-functional V segments, including TRBV6-2 and TRBV6-3, so those segments were excluded. Three of the identified cytomegalovirus-associated TCR beta chains were confirmed in vitro to be specific for cytomegalovirus antigens. The study gave a list of about 170 TCR beta chains associated with cytomegalovirus. The classifier was reported to diagnose cytomegalovirus status with high specificity and sensitivity in both the original and validation cohorts. In this cohort, only TCR beta chains were sequenced, and detectable features were limited by the absence of alpha or paired-chain data. Strong co-occurrence of HLA alleles, especially DR and DQ, made assigning TCR associations to individual alleles difficult.

From the cysteine through the phenylalanine, the CDR3 covers 17 amino acids. Only the CDR3 part of the read is kept: 51 bases, read in frame from the first base. CDR1 MNHEY and CDR2 SMNVEV are derived from the germline V gene (reference sequence). V lost 0 bases and J lost 1 base; the stretch between them is 14 bases long. Comments on this clone: The antigen this receptor binds is unknown. Base qualities are missing; no much larger clone stands one base away.

The cohort comprised some 730 healthy bone marrow donors. At the time of sampling, every cohort member was nominally healthy, though immune exposures that went unrecorded were likely present. The donor tested CMV seronegative and was one of the 352 seronegative cohort members. Every donor gave a peripheral blood sample, and the peripheral blood mononuclear cells from that sample were used for TCR beta sequencing. The Qiagen DNeasy Blood Extraction Kit was used to extract genomic DNA from the blood cell samples. The method behind the library was the immunoSEQ multiplex PCR assay. For the multiplex PCR, a mixture combining 60 forward primers for TCR Vbeta segments and 13 reverse primers for TCR Jbeta segments was used. The CDR3 region of rearranged TCR beta genes was amplified from genomic DNA with a multiplex PCR assay. The Illumina HiSeq System was used to sequence the amplified TCR beta libraries as 87-base-pair reads. From the authors' description of their analysis: Across the 500 to 750 repertoires, a later analysis counted 78 million or so unique TCR beta chains, roughly 11 million of which were shared by at least two donors. To remove PCR and sequencing errors, raw reads were error-corrected and collapsed into unique sequences using a nearest-neighbor algorithm that merged closely related sequences. V, D and J gene segments were assigned by aligning CDR3 sequences to IMGT reference sequences. For a sequence to be retained, a match of at least six nucleotides to both a V gene segment and a J gene segment was required. A rearrangement counted as productive if the CDR3 had no stop codons and remained in frame with V and J, and every other rearrangement counted as non-productive. Following IMGT convention, CDR3 was defined as the stretch from the second conserved V-encoded cysteine to the conserved J-encoded phenylalanine. The earlier analysis of about 620 of the donors excluded sequences that lacked an unambiguous match to a single V gene segment. An earlier analysis of 500 to 700 of the donors classified V segments as functional when productive rearrangements were above 56.7% and as segregating when the standard deviation between donors was above 5%. A statistical classification framework was built for diagnosing cytomegalovirus status from the catalog of TCR beta chain sequences. In a later analysis, V and J genes were assigned by comparing TCR nucleotide sequences against IMGT/GENE-DB human TR gene sequences. A later analysis assigned CDR3 sequences and most-parsimonious VDJ recombination scenarios with the TCRdist pipeline. In a later analysis, each TCR beta chain was defined by its CDR3 amino acid sequence together with its V-gene family, and reads lacking a unique V-gene family were excluded. To address suspected cross-contamination and a sequencing artifact, a later analysis removed approximately 600 highly shared, low-generation-probability nucleotide sequences. In a later analysis, a clonal expansion index for each public chain was calculated from normalized within-repertoire ranks of inferred template counts. A later analysis computed generation probabilities with a VDJ recombination model fitted to out-of-frame rearrangements, and checked the results against IGoR. A later analysis scored TCR-TCR, TCR-HLA and TCR-CMV co-occurrence with hypergeometric tests, applying a repertoire-size bias correction to TCR pairs. A later analysis estimated false discovery rates by permuting HLA or CMV assignments 20 times. In a later analysis, co-occurring TCRs were grouped with DBSCAN, and TCRdist sequence similarity was added when clustering was performed within HLA-allele-positive subsets. Co-occurrence clustering excluded repertoires with fewer than 30,000 or more than 120,000 public chains, plus five with anomalous nucleotide sharing. TCRdb carries this immuneACCESS record with in-frame sequences only. Its versions omit some clonotypes, under half of them owing to an unresolved V gene in the studies checked, with the rest unexplained. V and J calls and clone size come straight from that table; D and trimming were deduced from the DNA. For this sample the table gives 100,000 to 150,000 clones, of which less than 80% were detected only once. The ten largest clones capture 3% to 3.5% of the sample.

The sequencing sample was made of PBMCs. The chain joins TRBV27 to TRBJ2-3, with TRBD2 tentatively as D gene (5 bases match). The receptor was isolated from a woman in her 50s in good health and CMV-seronegative. For the CDR3, the sequence is CASSLSMRVPRTDTQYF. The nucleotides are TGTGCCAGCAGTTTATCGATGAGGGTCCCTCGCACAGATACGCAGTATTTT.